This entry lists 2 T cell receptor beta chains sequenced from one sample in a study of T-cell reconstitution after alpha-beta-depleted transplantation in children. During its preparation, the TCRbeta library received unique molecular identifiers. TCRdb reanalysed the PCR reads using MiXCR and keeps one entry per CDR3 protein. The data show a few hundred thousand distinct CDR3 sequences, about 9.6% seen once. The starting material was PBMCs from the stem cell graft donor, obtained from the stem cell graft. Receptor source: a human donor who donated a stem cell graft to a child with SCID.

The genes are TRBV27 and TRBJ2-5, with 8 bases matching TRBD2. Germline V CDR1 and CDR2: MNHEY, SMNVEV (reference sequence). CDR3 length: 18 residues. The junction had 21 bases not matched to a gene; V was cut back by 6 bases and J by 6 bases. CDR3 coding DNA: TGTGCCAGCAGCCCGCGACGGGGGGGTCCGGGCTCGGCGAAGACCCAGTACTTC. The encoded protein is CASSPRRGGPGSAKTQYF.

This clonotype came up many times. The chain links TRBV5-1 to TRBJ2-2, with TRBD2 matching over 9 bases. This CDR3 is built from 16 residues. V dropped 4 bases and J dropped 0; count of bases not matched to a gene: 4. Germline V gives CDR1 SGHRS, CDR2 YFSETQ. DNA of the CDR3: TGCGCCAGCAGCCCCGGGACTAGCTCGAACACCGGGGAGCTGTTTTTT. It yields the protein CASSPGTSSNTGELFF.